This TCR beta chain emerged from a study of shared clonotypes between healthy human individuals. Study results and limitations: The donor pool, a small one, limited the genetic and exposure-history diversity represented.

Using immunoSEQ multiplex PCR, the repertoire was profiled, and TCRdb retains in-frame clones only, with some absent. Here the sample spans around 1.5 million clones, around 98% being singletons. Trimming took 5 bases from V and 4 from J, leaving 12 bases between them. The CDR3 has 13 amino acids. Germline lookup yields CDR1 SGHAT and CDR2 FQNNGV. Remarks on this clone: Its antigen is currently unknown.

The chain carries TRBV11-2 and TRBJ2-7, with D tentatively TRBD2 (6 bases). The sequenced sample consisted of naive CD4+ T cells sorted from blood. Stated subset: CD45RA+ positively selected. The sequence was obtained from a man aged 25 to 45 in good health. The CDR3 spells CASSRTSPYEQYF. DNA of the CDR3: TGTGCCAGCAGCCGAACTAGCCCGTACGAGCAGTACTTC.